A single sample is the source of the 9 T cell receptor beta chains below, sequenced in a study of blood T cell repertoires in COVID-19. Clones were read by immunoSEQ multiplex PCR, and TCRdb kept only the in-frame ones, dropping some. The sample carries around 100,000 clones, about four fifths recorded once. The sample consisted of peripheral blood. These receptors came from a man older than 75 with COVID-19, enrolled during active disease.

This rearrangement joins TRBV4-1 to TRBJ2-7; D ambiguous. The CDR3 extends over 16 amino acids. The ends were cut back, 5 bases at V and 2 bases at J, with 19 bases in the middle. Germline loops: CDR1 MGHRA, CDR2 YSYEKL. The CDR3 region has the DNA TGCGCCAGCAGCACGGCTAGGTCCGTGATCCCCTACGAGCAGTACTTC. Encoded protein: CASSTARSVIPYEQYF.

This clone appeared a single time. V usage is TRBV11-2 and J usage is TRBJ1-5, with D tentatively TRBD1 (6 bases). V was trimmed by 3 bases and J by 5 bases, leaving 8 bases between them. CDR1 and CDR2 (germline): SGHAT, FQNNGV. The CDR3 covers 13 residues. This chain's CDR3 is CASSLTGYQPQHF. CDR3 nucleotides: TGTGCCAGCAGCTTGACAGGCTATCAGCCCCAGCATTTT. The full variable domain, rest sourced from reference TRBV11-2 and TRBJ1-5, is EAGVAQSPRYKIIEKRQSVAFWCNPISGHATLYWYQQILGQGPKLLIQFQNNGVVDDSQLPKDRFSAERLKGVDSTLKIQPAKLEDSAVYLCASSLTGYQPQHFGDGTRLSIL.

The chain joins TRBV11-3 to TRBJ2-2, with 11 positions matching TRBD1. This CDR3 contains 15 residues. V lost 3 bases, J lost 4 bases, and 1 base stayed unmatched. CDR1 and CDR2 from the germline V gene are SGHNT and YENEEA. CDR3 sequence (DNA): TGTGCCAGCAGCTTCGGGACAGGGGGCACCGGGGAGCTGTTTTTT. It translates to CASSFGTGGTGELFF.

The chain joins TRBV15 to TRBJ1-5, with D possibly TRBD1 on 6 matching bases. V was cut by 0 bases and J by 6 bases, with 15 bases left in between. Looked up from germline, CDR1 is LNHNV and CDR2 is YYDKDF (reference sequence). This CDR3 comprises 16 residues. CDR3 protein: CATSRDGTRFGQPQHF. In nucleotides, the CDR3 is TGTGCCACCAGCAGAGATGGGACAAGATTCGGTCAGCCCCAGCATTTT.

The chain links TRBV6-2 or TRBV6-3 to TRBJ1-1; 7 nucleotides align to TRBD1. Germline CDR1 reads MNHEY; CDR2 reads SVGEGT. The CDR3 covers 16 residues. The junction had 12 bases not matched to a gene; V was cut back by 5 bases and J by 3 bases. CDR3 residues: CASSLRTGLGHTEAFF. As DNA, the CDR3 is TGTGCCAGCAGTCTTCGGACAGGTTTGGGCCACACTGAAGCTTTCTTT.

The chain couples TRBV29-1 to TRBJ1-2; 9 nucleotides match TRBD1. CDR1 SQVTM and CDR2 ANQGSEA come from the germline V gene. With 7 bases clipped from V and 6 bases from J, the junction kept 9 bases outside the gene matches. The CDR3 sequence is 13 residues long. The CDR3 region has the DNA TGCAGCGCTTTAAGGGGGACAGGGCATGGCTACACCTTC. Translating it yields CSALRGTGHGYTF.

This clone appeared once. V is TRBV5-1 and J is TRBJ2-3; the D gene is possibly TRBD2 (7 bases). V lost 1 base and J lost 3, with 12 bases in between. Germline CDR1 is SGHRS and CDR2 is YFSETQ. CDR3 length equals 15 residues. The CDR3 reads CASSLRGAGTDTQYF. The CDR3 nucleotides are TGCGCCAGCAGCTTGCGGGGGGCGGGAACAGATACGCAGTATTTT.

The count of this clone is one. The chain links TRBV7-2 to TRBJ2-7; D perhaps matches TRBD2 (5 bases). V shed 0 bases and J shed 6 bases, with 6 bases lying between them. CDR1 and CDR2 (germline): SGHTA, FQGNSA. The CDR3 has 12 amino acids. The CDR3 nucleotides are TGTGCCAGCAGCTTAGCGCTAGCCGAGCAGTACTTC. As protein: CASSLALAEQYF.

This chain connects TRBV19 to TRBJ1-5; D is uncertain. The germline V and J ends were trimmed by 1 base and 2 bases, with 12 bases remaining between them. Germline lookup yields CDR1 LNHDA and CDR2 SQIVND (reference sequence). This CDR3 spans 16 amino acids. The CDR3 spells CASSIGGSGGNQPQHF. CDR3 sequence (DNA): TGTGCCAGTAGTATAGGAGGATCCGGGGGCAATCAGCCCCAGCATTTT.